This entry lists 17 T cell receptor beta chains sequenced from one sample in a study of long-term antiretroviral therapy in people with HIV. It was version v3.0 of the immunoSEQ assay that was run at survey level. Libraries were prepared by immunoSEQ multiplex PCR; TCRdb keeps only in-frame clonotypes and omits some of them. This sample has some 18,000 clones, with about 80% found just once. Sample: unsorted PBMCs, taken 0.5 years before starting antiretroviral therapy. The source of these receptors is a woman in her forties or fifties with HIV.

This clone was detected only once. The chain joins TRBV5-8 to TRBJ1-5; TRBD1 aligns across 7 bases. The germline V gene encodes CDR1 SGHTS and CDR2 YDEGEE. Trimming took 3 bases from V and 4 from J; bases not matched to a gene: 13. CDR3 length equals 17 residues. Here the CDR3 DNA reads TGTGCCAGCAGCTCCGGGACCGGCACAGGGGTTAATCAGCCCCAGCATTTT. Protein product: CASSSGTGTGVNQPQHF.

The chain carries TRBV5-1 and TRBJ1-1; 9 nucleotides align to TRBD1. CDR3 length equals 14 residues. J gave up 2 bases and V 1 base, and 0 bases lay outside the gene matches. Germline values: CDR1 SGHRS, CDR2 YFSETQ. CDR3 region: CASSLTGGNTEAFF. The CDR3 coding sequence is TGCGCCAGCAGCTTGACAGGGGGCAACACTGAAGCTTTCTTT.

The rearrangement joins TRBV6-6 to TRBJ2-6, with TRBD1 as a possible D gene (6 bases). Germline V gives CDR1 MNHNY, CDR2 SVGAGI (reference sequence). The CDR3 runs to 14 residues. Trimming removed 6 bases from V and 4 bases from J, with 10 bases in between. The CDR3 DNA reads as TGTGCCAGCAGCACCGGGACAGGGGCCAACGTCCTGACTTTC. Its protein is CASSTGTGANVLTF.

V gene TRBV9 combines with J gene TRBJ1-1; D may be TRBD1 (5 bases). The V and J ends lost 0 bases and 1 base respectively, with 10 bases between them. CDR1 SGDLS and CDR2 YYNGEE come from the germline V gene. This CDR3 spans 15 amino acids. Here the CDR3 DNA reads TGTGCCAGCAGCGTAGGAGCAGGGACGAACACTGAAGCTTTCTTT. Its protein product is CASSVGAGTNTEAFF. The full variable domain, with the rest looked up from reference TRBV9 and TRBJ1-1, is DSGVTQTPKHLITATGQRVTLRCSPRSGDLSVYWYQQSLDQGLQFLIQYYNGEERAKGNILERFSAQQFPDLHSELNLSSLELGDSALYFCASSVGAGTNTEAFFGQGTRLTVV.

CDR3 bases: TGTGCCAGCCGAGCGATCTCTGGAAACACCATATATTTT. Translating it yields CASRAISGNTIYF. The chain employs TRBV6-5 and TRBJ1-3; no clear D. Germline V gene data show CDR1 as MNHEY and CDR2 as SVGAGI. V lost 8 bases and J 0 bases, leaving 8 bases between the germline ends. The length of the CDR3 is 13 residues.

This chain uses TRBV30 with TRBJ1-6, with a tentative D call TRBD1 (5 bases). The V end lost 4 bases, the J end lost 2 bases, and 6 bases lay between the germline ends. Germline assignment: CDR1 GTSNPN and CDR2 SVGIG (reference sequence). CDR3 length: 13 amino acids. DNA of the CDR3: TGTGCCTGGACAGGGACCTATAATTCACCCCTCCACTTT. Translated, it gives CAWTGTYNSPLHF.

The rearrangement links TRBV4-2 to TRBJ1-3; D gene ambiguous. CDR3 length: 16 residues. Trimming removed 1 base from V and 4 bases from J, with 14 bases in between. Germline values: CDR1 LGHNA, CDR2 YNFKEQ. CDR3 in amino acids: CASSQVRGSGGNTIYF. In DNA, the CDR3 is TGTGCCAGCAGCCAAGTTCGCGGGTCCGGGGGAAACACCATATATTTT.

This chain uses TRBV5-4 with TRBJ2-4; TRBD2 aligns across 10 bases. The CDR3 has 15 residues. Germline V CDR1 and CDR2: SGHNT, YYREEE (reference sequence). After removal of 4 bases from V and 9 bases from J, the junction contained 10 bases not matched to a gene. The CDR3 protein is CASSPEAAGGRIQYF. As DNA, the CDR3 is TGTGCCAGCAGCCCAGAGGCAGCGGGGGGGCGCATTCAGTACTTC. Variable domain in full (rest from reference TRBV5-4 and TRBJ2-4): ETGVTQSPTHLIKTRGQQVTLRCSSQSGHNTVSWYQQALGQGPQFIFQYYREEENGRGNFPPRFSGLQFPNYSSELNVNALELDDSALYLCASSPEAAGGRIQYFGAGTRLSVL.

This sequence joins TRBV19 and TRBJ1-4; a weak D match, TRBD1 (5 bases). This CDR3 comprises 16 residues. The ends were cut back, 2 bases at V and 0 bases at J, with 10 bases in the middle. Looked up from germline, CDR1 is LNHDA and CDR2 is SQIVND (reference sequence). CDR3 in DNA: TGTGCCAGTAGTATAAAGTTGGGGGCAACTAATGAAAAACTGTTTTTT. Protein product: CASSIKLGATNEKLFF.

This clone showed up just a few times. The rearrangement joins TRBV7-9 to TRBJ1-6; no clear D. This CDR3 spans 17 amino acids. CDR1 and CDR2 from the germline V gene are SEHNR and FQNEAQ (reference sequence). V was cut by 4 bases and J by 0 bases, with 13 bases left in between. The CDR3 nucleotides read TGTGCCAGCAGCTCCGGAGCGGGGAGCTCCTATAATTCACCCCTCCACTTT. This sequence encodes CASSSGAGSSYNSPLHF.

This chain connects TRBV4-2 to TRBJ2-2, with TRBD1 matching 8 bases. Germline V gene sequence: CDR1 LGHNA, CDR2 YNFKEQ. V lost 0 bases to trimming and J lost 5 bases; unmatched junction nucleotides: 11. The CDR3 runs 18 residues. The CDR3 protein is CASSQDVLRTGRTGELFF. In nucleotides, the CDR3 is TGTGCCAGCAGCCAAGATGTCCTCCGGACAGGGCGGACCGGGGAGCTGTTTTTT.

The chain recombines TRBV7-9 with TRBJ2-3, with D tentatively TRBD1 (5 bases). The CDR3 is 15 residues long. Germline CDR1 is SEHNR and CDR2 is FQNEAQ (reference sequence). V dropped 4 bases and J dropped 1 base, with 12 bases sitting between them. The CDR3 loop reads CASSSPRVGTDTQYF. CDR3 bases: TGTGCCAGCAGCTCCCCCAGGGTGGGCACAGATACGCAGTATTTT.

The sample holds a few counts of this clone. The chain carries TRBV4-1 and TRBJ2-7, with no clear D. This CDR3 has 15 residues. Trimming removed 0 bases from V and 3 bases from J, with 12 bases in between. CDR1 is MGHRA, CDR2 YSYEKL, per germline. The CDR3 region is CASSQDVRSYYEQYV. CDR3 nucleotide sequence: TGCGCCAGCAGCCAAGATGTCCGGAGTTACTACGAGCAGTACGTC.

The chain joins TRBV7-2 to TRBJ2-3; possible D gene TRBD1, 5 bases. This CDR3 contains 13 residues. V lost 5 bases and J 5 bases, leaving 11 bases between the germline ends. The V gene's germline CDR1 is SGHTA and CDR2 FQGNSA. The CDR3 region is CASSPAREDTQYF. Here the CDR3 DNA reads TGTGCCAGCAGCCCGGCCAGGGAAGATACGCAGTATTTT.

The chain uses TRBV4-1 and TRBJ2-2; D is possibly TRBD1 (6 bases). The CDR3 consists of 12 residues. V gave up 4 bases and J gave up 6 bases, with 6 bases separating them. Per the germline V gene, CDR1 is MGHRA and CDR2 is YSYEKL. The CDR3 reads CASSPGAGELFF. The CDR3, as DNA: TGCGCCAGCAGCCCAGGGGCCGGGGAGCTGTTTTTT.

V gene TRBV11-2 combines with J gene TRBJ2-5; D gene ambiguous. The germline V gene encodes CDR1 SGHAT and CDR2 FQNNGV. The germline V and J ends were trimmed by 3 bases and 4 bases, with 9 bases remaining between them. The CDR3 length is 13 residues. The CDR3 region has the DNA TGTGCCAGCAGCTTCGCCTGGGGAGAGACCCAGTACTTC. Protein: CASSFAWGETQYF.

The V gene is TRBV6-1, the J gene TRBJ1-5; D gene unclear. In germline, CDR1 is MNHNS, CDR2 SASEGT. The CDR3 loop spans 17 amino acids. Trimming removed 3 bases at V and 1 base at J, with 16 bases between. The CDR3 reads CASSDGREGLSNQPQHF. CDR3 bases: TGTGCCAGCAGTGATGGACGGGAAGGGTTGAGCAATCAGCCCCAGCATTTT.